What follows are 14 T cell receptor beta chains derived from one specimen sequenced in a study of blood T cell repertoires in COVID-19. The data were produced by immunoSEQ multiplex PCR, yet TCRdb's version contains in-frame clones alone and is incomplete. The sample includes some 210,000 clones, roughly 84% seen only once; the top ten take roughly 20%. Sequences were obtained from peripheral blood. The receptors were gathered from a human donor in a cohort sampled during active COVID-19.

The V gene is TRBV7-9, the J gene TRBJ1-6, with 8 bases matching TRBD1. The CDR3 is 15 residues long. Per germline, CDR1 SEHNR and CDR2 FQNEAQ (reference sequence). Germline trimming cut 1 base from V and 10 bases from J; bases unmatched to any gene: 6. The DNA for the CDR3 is TGTGCCAGCAGCTTAGAAGGACAGGGCGGCTCACCCCTCCACTTT. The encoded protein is CASSLEGQGGSPLHF.

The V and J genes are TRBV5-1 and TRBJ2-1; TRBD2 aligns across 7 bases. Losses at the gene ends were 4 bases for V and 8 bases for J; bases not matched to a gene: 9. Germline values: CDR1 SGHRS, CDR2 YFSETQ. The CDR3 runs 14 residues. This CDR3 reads CASSRGDLQDEQFF. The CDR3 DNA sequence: TGCGCCAGCAGCCGGGGGGACCTTCAGGATGAGCAGTTCTTC.

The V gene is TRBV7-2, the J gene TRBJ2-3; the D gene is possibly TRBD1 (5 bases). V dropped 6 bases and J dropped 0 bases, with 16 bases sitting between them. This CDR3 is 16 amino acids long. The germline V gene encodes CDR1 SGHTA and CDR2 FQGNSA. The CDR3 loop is CASRRLGPRSTDTQYF. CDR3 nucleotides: TGTGCCAGCAGAAGATTGGGGCCCCGGAGCACAGATACGCAGTATTTT.

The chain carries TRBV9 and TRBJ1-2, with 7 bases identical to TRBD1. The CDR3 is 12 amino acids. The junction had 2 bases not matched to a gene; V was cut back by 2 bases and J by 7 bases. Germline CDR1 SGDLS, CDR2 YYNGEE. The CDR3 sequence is CASSVGTVGYTF. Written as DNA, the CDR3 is TGTGCCAGCAGCGTGGGGACAGTTGGCTACACCTTC.

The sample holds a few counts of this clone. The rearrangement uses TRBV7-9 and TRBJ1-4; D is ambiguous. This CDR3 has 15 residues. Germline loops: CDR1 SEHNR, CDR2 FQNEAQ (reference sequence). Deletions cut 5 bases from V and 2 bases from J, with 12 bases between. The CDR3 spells CASSPEPITNEKLFF. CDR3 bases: TGTGCCAGCAGCCCCGAGCCGATCACTAATGAAAAACTGTTTTTT.

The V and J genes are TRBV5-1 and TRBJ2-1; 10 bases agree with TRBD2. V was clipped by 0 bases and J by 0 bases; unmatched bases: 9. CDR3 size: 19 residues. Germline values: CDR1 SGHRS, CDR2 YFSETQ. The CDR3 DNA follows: TGCGCCAGCAGCTTGGTGGCTAGCGGGAGTCCCGGCTCCTACAATGAGCAGTTCTTC. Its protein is CASSLVASGSPGSYNEQFF.

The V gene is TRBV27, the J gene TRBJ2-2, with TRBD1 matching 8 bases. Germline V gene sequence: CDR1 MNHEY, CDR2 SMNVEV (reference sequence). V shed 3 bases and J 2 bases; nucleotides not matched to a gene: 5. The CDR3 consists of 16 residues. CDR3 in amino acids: CASSFLRGRNTGELFF. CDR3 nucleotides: TGTGCCAGCAGTTTTCTCAGGGGGCGTAACACCGGGGAGCTGTTTTTT.

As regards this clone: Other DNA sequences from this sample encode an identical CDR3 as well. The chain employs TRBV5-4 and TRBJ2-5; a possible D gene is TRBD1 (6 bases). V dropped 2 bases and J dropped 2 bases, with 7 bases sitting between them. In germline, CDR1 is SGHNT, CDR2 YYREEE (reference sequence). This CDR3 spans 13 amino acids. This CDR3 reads CASSLQGQETQYF. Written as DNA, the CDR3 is TGTGCCAGCAGCTTACAGGGACAAGAGACCCAGTACTTC.

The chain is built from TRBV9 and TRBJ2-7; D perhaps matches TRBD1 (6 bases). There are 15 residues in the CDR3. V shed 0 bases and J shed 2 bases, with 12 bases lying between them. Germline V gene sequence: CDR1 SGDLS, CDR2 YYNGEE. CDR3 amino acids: CASSVAPTGAYEQYF. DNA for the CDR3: TGTGCCAGCAGCGTAGCCCCGACAGGAGCCTACGAGCAGTACTTC.

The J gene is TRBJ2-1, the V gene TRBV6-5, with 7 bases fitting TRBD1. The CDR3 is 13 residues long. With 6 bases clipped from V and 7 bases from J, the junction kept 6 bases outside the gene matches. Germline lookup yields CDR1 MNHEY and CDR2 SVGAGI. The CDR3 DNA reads TGTGCCAGCAGGGCGACAGGGAGAAATGAGCAGTTCTTC. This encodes CASRATGRNEQFF.

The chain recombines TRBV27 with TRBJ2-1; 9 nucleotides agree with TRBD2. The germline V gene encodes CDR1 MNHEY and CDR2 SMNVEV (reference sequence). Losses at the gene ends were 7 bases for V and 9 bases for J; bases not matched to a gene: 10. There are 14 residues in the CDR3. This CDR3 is CASIFSGSNGEQFF. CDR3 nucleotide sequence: TGTGCCAGCATTTTTAGCGGGAGCAACGGTGAGCAGTTCTTC.

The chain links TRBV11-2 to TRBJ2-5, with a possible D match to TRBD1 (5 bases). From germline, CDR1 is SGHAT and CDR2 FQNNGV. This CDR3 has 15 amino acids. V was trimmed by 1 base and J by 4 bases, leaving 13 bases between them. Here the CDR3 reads CASSLVLGQGETQYF. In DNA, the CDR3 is TGTGCCAGCAGCTTAGTATTGGGGCAGGGAGAGACCCAGTACTTC.

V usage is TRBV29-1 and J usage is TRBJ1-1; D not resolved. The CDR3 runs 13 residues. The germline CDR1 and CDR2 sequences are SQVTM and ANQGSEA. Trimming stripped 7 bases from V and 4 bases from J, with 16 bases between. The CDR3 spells CSALGLGSTEAFF. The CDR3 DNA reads TGCAGCGCCTTAGGTTTAGGGAGCACTGAAGCTTTCTTT.

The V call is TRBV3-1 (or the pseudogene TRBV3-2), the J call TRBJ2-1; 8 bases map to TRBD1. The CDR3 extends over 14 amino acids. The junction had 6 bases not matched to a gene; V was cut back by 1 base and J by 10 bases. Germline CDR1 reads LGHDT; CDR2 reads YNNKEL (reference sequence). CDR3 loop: CASSQGTGSPEQFF. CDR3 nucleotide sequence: TGTGCCAGCAGCCAAGGGACAGGGTCCCCCGAGCAGTTCTTC.